A single sample gave rise to the 30 T cell receptor beta chains below, sequenced in a study of blood T cell repertoires in COVID-19. Libraries were prepared by immunoSEQ multiplex PCR; TCRdb keeps only in-frame clonotypes and omits some of them. The sample yields fewer than 60,000 clones, about 81% seen once. The sequenced sample was peripheral blood. The receptors shown here come from a woman aged 80 or over with COVID-19, enrolled during active disease.

The DNA of the CDR3 is TGCAGCGTTGAAAAGCCCCGAAATGACAGGGGGGGCTACACCTTC. Residues: CSVEKPRNDRGGYTF. V usage is TRBV29-1 and J usage is TRBJ1-2; TRBD1 matches 9 bases. Germline V gives CDR1 SQVTM, CDR2 ANQGSEA. The V and J ends lost 2 bases and 8 bases, in that order; junction bases with no gene match: 12. The CDR3 totals 15 residues.

The chain joins TRBV19 to TRBJ2-4, with TRBD1 as a possible D gene (6 bases). V was cut by 5 bases and J by 2 bases, with 16 bases left in between. The germline V gene encodes CDR1 LNHDA and CDR2 SQIVND (reference sequence). The CDR3 consists of 16 residues. The CDR3 sequence is CASSALQGRTKNIQYF. CDR3 nucleotide sequence: TGTGCCAGTAGTGCATTACAGGGTAGGACCAAAAACATTCAGTACTTC.

The CDR3 sequence: CAISDGLAQTDTQYF. CDR3 sequence (DNA): TGTGCCATCAGTGATGGACTAGCACAAACAGATACGCAGTATTTT. The chain uses TRBV10-3 and TRBJ2-3; 8 bases line up with TRBD2. The CDR3 has 15 residues. From germline, CDR1 is ENHRY and CDR2 SYGVKD. Trimming took 3 bases from V and 3 from J; bases not matched to a gene: 5.

The genes are TRBV7-9 and TRBJ1-5; D is unclear. V was cut by 3 bases and J by 0 bases, with 6 bases left in between. The CDR3 spans 14 residues. Germline CDR1 SEHNR, CDR2 FQNEAQ (reference sequence). The CDR3, as DNA: TGTGCCAGCAGCTTGACTGGTAGCAATCAGCCCCAGCATTTT. This translates into CASSLTGSNQPQHF.

The chain uses TRBV24-1 and TRBJ2-1; 8 positions agree with TRBD2. The CDR3 loop spans 16 amino acids. Trimming removed 4 bases from V and 7 bases from J; junction bases left unmatched: 11. Germline loops: CDR1 KGHDR, CDR2 SFDVKD. The CDR3 DNA reads as TGTGCCACCAGTGACCCCAGCGGGAGTCACATGAATGAGCAGTTCTTC. Protein: CATSDPSGSHMNEQFF.

The V call is TRBV6-4, the J call TRBJ2-3, with 9 bases identical to TRBD2. CDR1 and CDR2 from the germline V gene are MRHNA and SNTAGT. The V gene end was trimmed by 8 bases and the J gene end by 6 bases; junction bases not matched to a gene: 6. The length of the CDR3 is 13 residues. This CDR3 is CASASGIWDTQYF. For the CDR3, the DNA is TGTGCCAGCGCTAGCGGGATTTGGGATACGCAGTATTTT.

This clone was recorded only once. The genes are TRBV9 and TRBJ2-1; TRBD2 might be the D (5 bases). There are 15 residues in the CDR3. The V end lost 2 bases, the J end lost 1 base, and 10 bases lay between the germline ends. Germline V gives CDR1 SGDLS, CDR2 YYNGEE. This CDR3 is CASSVTRGSYNEQFF. Here the CDR3 DNA reads TGTGCCAGCAGCGTCACACGGGGATCCTACAATGAGCAGTTCTTC.

The chain has TRBV6-5 and TRBJ2-1; 10 positions match TRBD2. The J segment lost 2 bases and the V segment lost 6 bases, leaving 4 bases of the junction unmatched. Per the germline V gene, CDR1 is MNHEY and CDR2 is SVGAGI. The CDR3 has 15 residues. The CDR3 region has the DNA TGTGCCAGCAGGAAAGCGGGAGGGCCCTACAATGAGCAGTTCTTC. Its translation is CASRKAGGPYNEQFF.

The chain carries TRBV9 and TRBJ2-2, with a weak D call TRBD2 (6 bases). This CDR3 region has 16 residues. CDR1 is SGDLS, CDR2 YYNGEE, per germline. The V end lost 3 bases, the J end lost 4 bases, and 16 bases lay between the germline ends. The CDR3 nucleotides read TGTGCCAGCAGCGGACTGCCGGGACTTTCCACCGGGGAGCTGTTTTTT. Its protein is CASSGLPGLSTGELFF.

The chain couples TRBV11-2 to TRBJ2-6, with 12 positions matching TRBD1. The CDR3 runs 18 residues. CDR1 and CDR2 (germline): SGHAT, FQNNGV. Trimming at V came to 3 bases and at J to 8 bases, leaving 11 bases not matched to a gene. Written as DNA, the CDR3 is TGTGCCAGCAGCTTTTTTGGGGCCGGGACAGGGGGCACCAACGTCCTGACTTTC. Amino acid sequence: CASSFFGAGTGGTNVLTF.

This sequence joins TRBV5-1 and TRBJ2-5; TRBD1 matches 10 bases. Trimming at V came to 6 bases and at J to 2 bases, leaving 7 bases not matched to a gene. Germline V lookup: CDR1 SGHRS, CDR2 YFSETQ. CDR3 length: 15 residues. Here the CDR3 DNA reads TGCGCCAGCACCCCGACAGGGGGCCCGCAAGAGACCCAGTACTTC. Protein: CASTPTGGPQETQYF. The full variable domain, completed using reference TRBV5-1 and TRBJ2-5, is KAGVTQTPRYLIKTRGQQVTLSCSPISGHRSVSWYQQTPGQGLQFLFEYFSETQRNKGNFPGRFSGRQFSNSRSEMNVSTLELGDSALYLCASTPTGGPQETQYFGPGTRLLVL.

The V and J genes are TRBV18 and TRBJ1-2, with 9 bases lining up with TRBD1. The CDR3 is 16 amino acids. Germline V gene sequence: CDR1 KGHSH, CDR2 LQKENI. V lost 0 bases and J lost 6; bases outside the gene matches: 8. The DNA of the CDR3 is TGTGCCAGCTCACCACCCATGGACAGGGGATCTAATGGCTACACCTTC. Translating it yields CASSPPMDRGSNGYTF.

The sample holds a few counts of this clone. The V call is TRBV6-5, the J call TRBJ2-7; TRBD1 might be the D (6 bases). Trimming pared 6 bases from V and 3 bases from J, leaving 18 bases between. Germline lookup yields CDR1 MNHEY and CDR2 SVGAGI. CDR3 size: 15 residues. The CDR3 nucleotides read TGTGCCAGCAGCGCCGGGACACCTGATAGCTACGAGCAGTACTTC. It is translated as CASSAGTPDSYEQYF.

The gene calls are TRBV10-3 and TRBJ2-7; 14 nucleotides agree with TRBD2. This CDR3 spans 16 amino acids. The V gene end was trimmed by 3 bases and the J gene end by 6 bases; junction bases not matched to a gene: 7. Germline assignment: CDR1 ENHRY and CDR2 SYGVKD. DNA for the CDR3: TGTGCCATCAGTGAATCGACCGGGACTAGCGGGAGCGAGCAGTACTTC. This gives the protein CAISESTGTSGSEQYF.

The V call is TRBV11-2, the J call TRBJ1-1; no reliable D call. CDR1 and CDR2 (germline): SGHAT, FQNNGV. This CDR3 is 13 amino acids long. V was trimmed by 1 base and J by 6 bases, leaving 9 bases between them. The CDR3 DNA sequence: TGTGCCAGCAGCTTAGTCCCGGTTTCTGAAGCTTTCTTT. Translation: CASSLVPVSEAFF.

The genes are TRBV14 and TRBJ2-7, with no clear D. CDR3 length equals 13 residues. Germline V gives CDR1 SGHDN, CDR2 FVKESK. V was cut by 0 bases and J by 4 bases, with 7 bases left in between. The CDR3 DNA sequence: TGTGCCAGCAGCCAAGACAGATTATACGAGCAGTACTTC. The encoded protein is CASSQDRLYEQYF.

V usage is TRBV27 and J usage is TRBJ1-4; 8 nucleotides line up with TRBD1. The junction had 6 bases not matched to a gene; V was cut back by 4 bases and J by 5 bases. This CDR3 is 15 amino acids long. Germline V gives CDR1 MNHEY, CDR2 SMNVEV (reference sequence). The CDR3 spells CASSSYRDRNEKLFF. Written as DNA, the CDR3 is TGTGCCAGCAGTTCCTACCGGGACAGGAATGAAAAACTGTTTTTT.

This chain joins TRBV11-2 and TRBJ2-7; TRBD2 matches at 9 bases. The CDR3 is 15 residues long. Germline-derived CDR1 and CDR2 are SGHAT and FQNNGV. Trimming took 2 bases from V and 6 from J; bases not matched to a gene: 8. The CDR3 sequence is CASSLNAGGPVEQYF. The CDR3 DNA reads TGTGCCAGCAGCTTAAACGCGGGAGGGCCGGTCGAGCAGTACTTC.

CDR3 DNA: TGTGCCAGCAGCAAGACAGGGGACCAACAGCCCCAGCATTTT. Residues: CASSKTGDQQPQHF. This chain uses TRBV5-6 with TRBJ1-5, with 8 bases identical to TRBD1. This CDR3 spans 14 amino acids. Germline-derived CDR1 and CDR2 are SGHDT and YYEEEE. Germline trimming cut 4 bases from V and 7 bases from J; bases unmatched to any gene: 7.

The chain employs TRBV28 and TRBJ1-3; D perhaps matches TRBD1 (5 bases). Between the trimmed V and J ends, which lost 4 bases and 2 bases, there was a span of 9 bases. CDR3 length equals 14 residues. Germline loops: CDR1 MDHEN, CDR2 SYDVKM. The CDR3: CASSSHRPGNTIYF. The CDR3 nucleotides read TGTGCCAGCAGTTCACACAGGCCTGGAAACACCATATATTTT.

This chain uses TRBV4-1 with TRBJ2-7; D perhaps matches TRBD2 (6 bases). This CDR3 is 16 amino acids long. From germline, CDR1 is MGHRA and CDR2 YSYEKL. V was trimmed by 1 base and J by 3 bases, leaving 16 bases between them. The DNA of the CDR3 is TGCGCCAGCAGCCAAGGGAGGGGCGGAGCCCTCTACGAGCAGTACTTC. The encoded protein is CASSQGRGGALYEQYF.

This chain links TRBV7-2 with TRBJ1-4; 8 nucleotides align to TRBD1. The CDR3 covers 17 residues. Germline V lookup: CDR1 SGHTA, CDR2 FQGNSA. With V trimmed by 5 bases and J by 5 bases, 13 bases remained unmatched. The CDR3 coding sequence is TGTGCCAGCAGCCGTTACCGGGTGGACAGGGACAATGAAAAACTGTTTTTT. Protein sequence: CASSRYRVDRDNEKLFF.

A note on this clone: The CDR3 end shows no conserved phenylalanine or tryptophan, and so a read error is likely. The limits of the CDR3 on the DNA are not certain, so only TCRdb's listed CDR3 is given. The chain links TRBV7-2 to TRBJ2-7; the table's D call, TRBD2, has no DNA check behind it. The CDR3 length is 13 residues, termini included. CDR1 is SGHTA and CDR2 is FQGNSA in the germline V gene. The CDR3 protein is CASSSLAGAPCII.

The chain links TRBV7-9 to TRBJ1-5; no firm D call. The germline V gene encodes CDR1 SEHNR and CDR2 FQNEAQ (reference sequence). The CDR3 is 13 amino acids. V lost 5 bases to trimming and J lost 7 bases, with 12 bases between them. The CDR3 loop is CASSPGREQPQHF. The CDR3 DNA is TGTGCCAGCAGCCCCGGGAGGGAACAGCCCCAGCATTTT.

The CDR3 coding sequence is TGTGCCAGCAGAACGACTAGCGGGAGATCCGAGCAGTACTTC. It encodes CASRTTSGRSEQYF. This rearrangement joins TRBV27 to TRBJ2-7; 12 bases line up with TRBD2. Germline values: CDR1 MNHEY, CDR2 SMNVEV (reference sequence). J lost 6 bases, V lost 6 bases, and 6 bases had no gene match. The CDR3 totals 14 residues.

The rearrangement uses TRBV10-3 and TRBJ2-7; 11 bases match TRBD2. Germline trimming cut 11 bases from V and 7 bases from J; bases unmatched to any gene: 13. Germline CDR1 reads ENHRY; CDR2 reads SYGVKD. The CDR3 extends over 14 amino acids. CDR3 sequence: CASRGLAEIGEQYF. In DNA, the CDR3 is TGTGCCTCCCGGGGACTAGCGGAGATTGGGGAGCAGTACTTC.

This clone was counted between two and nine times. V is TRBV18 and J is TRBJ2-3; D unresolved. This CDR3 is 13 amino acids long. Germline lookup yields CDR1 KGHSH and CDR2 LQKENI. The V end lost 2 bases, the J end lost 2 bases, and 5 bases lay between the germline ends. This CDR3 reads CASSPSNTDTQYF. Here the CDR3 DNA reads TGTGCCAGCTCACCATCCAACACAGATACGCAGTATTTT.

This chain uses TRBV6-6 with TRBJ2-1; the match to TRBD2 covers 11 bases. In germline, CDR1 is MNHNY, CDR2 SVGAGI (reference sequence). CDR3 length: 16 residues. The ends lost 6 bases at V and 2 bases at J; junction bases unmatched: 6. The CDR3 region is CASSNSGRGTYNEQFF. CDR3 coding DNA: TGTGCCAGCAGCAATAGCGGGAGGGGAACCTACAATGAGCAGTTCTTC.

The chain couples TRBV14 to TRBJ1-2; TRBD1 matches at 7 bases. The CDR3 sequence is 13 residues long. The V gene end was trimmed by 5 bases and the J gene end by 5 bases; junction bases not matched to a gene: 5. From germline, CDR1 is SGHDN and CDR2 FVKESK. CDR3 region: CASSGQVTYGYTF. The CDR3 nucleotides read TGTGCCAGCAGCGGACAGGTGACTTATGGCTACACCTTC.

As DNA, the CDR3 is TGTGCCAGCAGTTTAAGAGGTAGCGGGACAATCCCGCAGTATTTT. This translates into CASSLRGSGTIPQYF. The chain is built from TRBV27 and TRBJ2-3; 8 bases agree with TRBD2. Looked up from germline, CDR1 is MNHEY and CDR2 is SMNVEV (reference sequence). V trimming: 2 bases; J trimming: 10 bases; junction bases outside the gene matches: 11. The CDR3 spans 15 residues.